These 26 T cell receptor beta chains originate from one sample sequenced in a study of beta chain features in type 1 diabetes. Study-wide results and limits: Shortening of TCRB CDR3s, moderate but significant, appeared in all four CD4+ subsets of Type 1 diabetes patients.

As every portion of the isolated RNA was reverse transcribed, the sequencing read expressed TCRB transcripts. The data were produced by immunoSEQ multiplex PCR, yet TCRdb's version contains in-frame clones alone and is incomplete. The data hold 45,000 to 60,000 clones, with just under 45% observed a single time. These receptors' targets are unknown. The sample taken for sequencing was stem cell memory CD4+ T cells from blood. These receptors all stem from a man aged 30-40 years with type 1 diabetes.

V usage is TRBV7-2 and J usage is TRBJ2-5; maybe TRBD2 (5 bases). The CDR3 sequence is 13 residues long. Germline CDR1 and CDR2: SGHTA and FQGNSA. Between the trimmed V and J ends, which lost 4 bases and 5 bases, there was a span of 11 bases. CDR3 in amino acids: CASSSFAGETQYF. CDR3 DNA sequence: TGTGCCAGCAGCTCCTTTGCGGGTGAGACCCAGTACTTC.

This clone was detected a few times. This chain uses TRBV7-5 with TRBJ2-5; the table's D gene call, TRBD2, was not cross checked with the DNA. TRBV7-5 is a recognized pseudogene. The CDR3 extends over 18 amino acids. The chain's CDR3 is CARKLRLAGGLNQETQYF. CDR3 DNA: TGTGCCAGAAAGCTTCGGCTAGCGGGAGGGCTCAACCAAGAGACCCAGTACTTC.

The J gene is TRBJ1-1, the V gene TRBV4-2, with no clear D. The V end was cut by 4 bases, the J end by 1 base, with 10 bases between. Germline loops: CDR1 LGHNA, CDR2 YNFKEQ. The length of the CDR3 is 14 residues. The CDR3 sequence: CASSLAERNTEAFF. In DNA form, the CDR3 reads TGTGCCAGCAGCCTGGCGGAGAGGAACACTGAAGCTTTCTTT.

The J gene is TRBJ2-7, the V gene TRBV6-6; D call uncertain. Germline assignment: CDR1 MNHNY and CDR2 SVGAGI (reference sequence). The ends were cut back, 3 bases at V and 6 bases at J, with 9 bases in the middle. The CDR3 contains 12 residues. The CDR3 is CASSYYGFEQYF. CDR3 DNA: TGTGCCAGCAGTTATTACGGGTTCGAGCAGTACTTC.

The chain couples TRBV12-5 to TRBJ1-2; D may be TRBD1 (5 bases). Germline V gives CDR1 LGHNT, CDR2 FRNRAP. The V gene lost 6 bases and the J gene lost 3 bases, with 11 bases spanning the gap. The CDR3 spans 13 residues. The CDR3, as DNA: TGTGCTAGTGGCTTCGGGGGGGACTATGGCTACACCTTC. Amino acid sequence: CASGFGGDYGYTF.

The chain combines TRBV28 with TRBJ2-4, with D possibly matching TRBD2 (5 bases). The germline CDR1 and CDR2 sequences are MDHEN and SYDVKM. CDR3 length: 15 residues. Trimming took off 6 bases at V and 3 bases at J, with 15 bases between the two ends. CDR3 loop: CASSSLAGIKNIQYF. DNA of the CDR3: TGTGCCAGCAGCTCGTTGGCGGGCATCAAAAACATTCAGTACTTC.

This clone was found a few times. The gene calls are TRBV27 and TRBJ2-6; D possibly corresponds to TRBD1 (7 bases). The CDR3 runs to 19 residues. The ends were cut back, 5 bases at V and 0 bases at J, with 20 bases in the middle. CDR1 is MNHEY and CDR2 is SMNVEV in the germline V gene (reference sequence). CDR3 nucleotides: TGTGCCAGCAGTCTACTAGCCGGGACAGTCGACTCTGGGGCCAACGTCCTGACTTTC. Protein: CASSLLAGTVDSGANVLTF.

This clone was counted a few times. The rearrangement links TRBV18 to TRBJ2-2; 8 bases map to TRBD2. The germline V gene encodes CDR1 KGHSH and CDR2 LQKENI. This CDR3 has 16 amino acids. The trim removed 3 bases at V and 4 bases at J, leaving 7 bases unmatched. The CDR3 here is CASSPLLADPTGELFF. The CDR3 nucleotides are TGTGCCAGCTCACCGTTACTAGCGGACCCCACCGGGGAGCTGTTTTTT.

The CDR3 spells CASSLSIRTANTGELFF. In DNA, the CDR3 is TGCGCCAGCAGCTTGTCAATAAGGACAGCGAACACCGGGGAGCTGTTTTTT. The chain carries TRBV5-1 and TRBJ2-2, with D possibly matching TRBD1 (6 bases). The length of the CDR3 is 17 residues. Germline CDR1 and CDR2: SGHRS and YFSETQ. V gave up 1 base and J gave up 0 bases, with 13 bases separating them.

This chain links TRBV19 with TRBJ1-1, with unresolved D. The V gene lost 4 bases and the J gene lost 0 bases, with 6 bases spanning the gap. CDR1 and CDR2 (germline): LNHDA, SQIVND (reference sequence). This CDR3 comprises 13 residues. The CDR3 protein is CASSTVLNTEAFF. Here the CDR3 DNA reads TGTGCCAGTAGTACGGTCCTGAACACTGAAGCTTTCTTT.

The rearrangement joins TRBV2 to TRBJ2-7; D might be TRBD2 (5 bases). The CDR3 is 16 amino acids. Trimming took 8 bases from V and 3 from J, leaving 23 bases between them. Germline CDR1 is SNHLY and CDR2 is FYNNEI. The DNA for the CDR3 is TGTGCCAGCTTACCGCCTCGTTTGGCAGACTACTACGAGCAGTACTTC. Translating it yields CASLPPRLADYYEQYF.

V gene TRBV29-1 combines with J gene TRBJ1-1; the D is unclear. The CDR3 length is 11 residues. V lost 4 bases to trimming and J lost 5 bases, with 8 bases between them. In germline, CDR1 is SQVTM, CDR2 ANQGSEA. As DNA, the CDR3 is TGCAGCGTTGCTGGGAGGACTGAAGCTTTCTTT. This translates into CSVAGRTEAFF.

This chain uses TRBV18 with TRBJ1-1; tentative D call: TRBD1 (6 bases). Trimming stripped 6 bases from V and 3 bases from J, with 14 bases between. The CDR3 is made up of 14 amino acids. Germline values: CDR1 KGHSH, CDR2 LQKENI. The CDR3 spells CASSGGGIDTEAFF. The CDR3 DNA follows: TGTGCCAGCTCCGGGGGGGGCATCGACACTGAAGCTTTCTTT.

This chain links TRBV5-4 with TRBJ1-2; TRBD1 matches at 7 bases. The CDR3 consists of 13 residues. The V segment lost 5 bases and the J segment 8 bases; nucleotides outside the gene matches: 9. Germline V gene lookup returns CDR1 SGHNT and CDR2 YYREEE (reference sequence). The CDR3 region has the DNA TGTGCCAGCAGACCACAGGGGCCGGTGGGCTACACCTTC. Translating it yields CASRPQGPVGYTF.

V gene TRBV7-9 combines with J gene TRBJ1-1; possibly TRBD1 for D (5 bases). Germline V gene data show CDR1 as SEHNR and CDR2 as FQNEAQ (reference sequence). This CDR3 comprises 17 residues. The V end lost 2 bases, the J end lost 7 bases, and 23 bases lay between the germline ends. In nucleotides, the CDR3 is TGTGCCAGCAGCTTATCCACCTCCTTAATTTGGGGGGTTGAAGCTTTCTTT. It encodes CASSLSTSLIWGVEAFF.

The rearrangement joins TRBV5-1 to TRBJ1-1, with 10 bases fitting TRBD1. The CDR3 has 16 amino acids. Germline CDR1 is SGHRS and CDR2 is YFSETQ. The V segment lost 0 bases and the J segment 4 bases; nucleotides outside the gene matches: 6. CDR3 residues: CASSLAGTGATTEAFF. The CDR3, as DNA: TGCGCCAGCAGCTTGGCCGGGACAGGGGCTACCACTGAAGCTTTCTTT.

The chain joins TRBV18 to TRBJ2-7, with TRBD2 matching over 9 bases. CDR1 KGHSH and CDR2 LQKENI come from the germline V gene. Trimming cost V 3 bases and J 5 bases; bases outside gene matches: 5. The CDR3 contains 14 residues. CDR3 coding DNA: TGTGCCAGCTCACCGGGACTAGCAGTCGACGAGCAGTACTTC. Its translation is CASSPGLAVDEQYF.

The CDR3 loop reads CASRRGTEAKNIQYF. The CDR3 DNA reads TGCGCCAGCCGAAGGGGCACTGAAGCCAAAAACATTCAGTACTTC. The rearrangement uses TRBV5-1 and TRBJ2-4, with TRBD1 as a possible D gene (5 bases). Trimming took 7 bases from V and 0 from J, leaving 14 bases between them. The CDR3 runs to 15 residues. CDR1 and CDR2 from the germline V gene are SGHRS and YFSETQ.

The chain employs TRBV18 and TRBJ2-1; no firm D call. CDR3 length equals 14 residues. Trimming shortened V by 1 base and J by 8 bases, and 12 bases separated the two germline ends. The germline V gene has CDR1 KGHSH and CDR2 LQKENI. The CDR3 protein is CASSPLVLLDEQFF. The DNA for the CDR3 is TGTGCCAGCTCACCACTAGTCCTATTGGATGAGCAGTTCTTC.

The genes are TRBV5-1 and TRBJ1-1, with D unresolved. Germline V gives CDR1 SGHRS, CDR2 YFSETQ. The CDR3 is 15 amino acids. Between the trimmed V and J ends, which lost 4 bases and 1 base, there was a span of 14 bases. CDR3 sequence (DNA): TGCGCCAGCAGCGACTCACCAAAAGAGAACACTGAAGCTTTCTTT. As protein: CASSDSPKENTEAFF.

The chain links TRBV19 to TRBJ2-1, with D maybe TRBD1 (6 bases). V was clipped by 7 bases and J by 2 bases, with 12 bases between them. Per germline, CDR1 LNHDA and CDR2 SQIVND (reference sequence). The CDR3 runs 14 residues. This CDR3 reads CASTQGSTYNEQFF. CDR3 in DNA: TGTGCCAGTACCCAGGGGAGCACCTACAATGAGCAGTTCTTC.

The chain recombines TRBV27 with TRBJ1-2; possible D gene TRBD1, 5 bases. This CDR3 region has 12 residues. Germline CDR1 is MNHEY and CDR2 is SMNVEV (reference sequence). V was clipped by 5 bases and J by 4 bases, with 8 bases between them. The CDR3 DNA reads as TGTGCCAGCAGTCAAAGGGGCTATGGCTACACCTTC. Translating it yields CASSQRGYGYTF.

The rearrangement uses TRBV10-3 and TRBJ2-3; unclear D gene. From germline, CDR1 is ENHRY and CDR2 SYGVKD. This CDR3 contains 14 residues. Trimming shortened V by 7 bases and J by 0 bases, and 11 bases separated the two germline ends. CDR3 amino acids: CAIKARSSTDTQYF. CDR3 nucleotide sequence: TGTGCCATCAAAGCACGTTCTAGCACAGATACGCAGTATTTT.

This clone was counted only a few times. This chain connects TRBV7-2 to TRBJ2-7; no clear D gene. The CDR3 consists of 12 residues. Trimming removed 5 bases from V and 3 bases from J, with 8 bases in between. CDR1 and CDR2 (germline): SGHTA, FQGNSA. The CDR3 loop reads CASSPFRYEQYF. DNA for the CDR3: TGTGCCAGCAGCCCGTTCCGCTACGAGCAGTACTTC.

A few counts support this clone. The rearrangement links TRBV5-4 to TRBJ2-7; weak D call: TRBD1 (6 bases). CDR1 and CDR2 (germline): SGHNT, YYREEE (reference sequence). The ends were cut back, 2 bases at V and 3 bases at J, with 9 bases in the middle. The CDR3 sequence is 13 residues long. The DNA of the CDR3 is TGTGCCAGCAGCTTCGACAGGCTCTACGAGCAGTACTTC. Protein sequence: CASSFDRLYEQYF.

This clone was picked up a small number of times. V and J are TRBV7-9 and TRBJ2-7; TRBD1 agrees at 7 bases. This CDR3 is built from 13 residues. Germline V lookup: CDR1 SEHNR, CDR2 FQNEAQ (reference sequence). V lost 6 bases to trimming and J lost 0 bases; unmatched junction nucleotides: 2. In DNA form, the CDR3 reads TGTGCCAGCAGGAGACAGGGCTCCTACGAGCAGTACTTC. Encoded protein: CASRRQGSYEQYF.